This T cell receptor (beta chain) was sequenced during a study of vaccination and CD4 T cells after COVID-19. Germline-derived CDR1 and CDR2 are SGHAT and FQNNGV. The CDR3 totals 14 residues. Trimming pared 0 bases from V and 2 bases from J, leaving 7 bases between. This clonotype was seen only a few times. Its target is unknown. Treatment indicated: approximately 9-day PBMC culture with coronavirus spike peptide pools or control peptides (ViraFEST assay). Sequenced with the Oncomine TCR Beta short-read assay was DNA taken from cultured CD4+ T cells. TCRdb independently ran MiXCR on the PCR reads; one entry per CDR3 protein. The table shows more than 15,000 distinct CDR3 sequences, with under 30% occurring only once.

The chain joins TRBV11-2 to TRBJ1-2; D unclear. The origin of this receptor is a human donor with COVID-19. Sample: cultured CD4+ T cells from blood. CDR3 in amino acids: CASSLEGTNYGYTF. The CDR3 DNA sequence: TGTGCCAGCAGCTTAGAAGGAACGAACTATGGCTACACCTTC.